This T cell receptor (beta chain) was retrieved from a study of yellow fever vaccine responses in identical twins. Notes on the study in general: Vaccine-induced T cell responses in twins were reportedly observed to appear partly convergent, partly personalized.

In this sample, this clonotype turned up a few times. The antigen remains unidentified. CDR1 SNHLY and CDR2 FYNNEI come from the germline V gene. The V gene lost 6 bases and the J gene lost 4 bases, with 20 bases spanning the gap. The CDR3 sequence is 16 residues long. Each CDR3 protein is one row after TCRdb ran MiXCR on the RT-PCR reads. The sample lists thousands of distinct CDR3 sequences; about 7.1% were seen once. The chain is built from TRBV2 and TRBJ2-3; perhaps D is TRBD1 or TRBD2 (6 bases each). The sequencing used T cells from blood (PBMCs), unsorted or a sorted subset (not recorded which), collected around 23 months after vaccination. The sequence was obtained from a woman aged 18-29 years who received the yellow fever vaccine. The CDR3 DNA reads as TGTGCCAGCAGGGAGGGGCGTACTCCAGGGGCAGATACGCAGTATTTT. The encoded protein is CASREGRTPGADTQYF.